These 6 T cell receptor beta chains came from one sample sequenced in a study of T cell responses to AZD1222 COVID-19 vaccine. Sequencing was performed with immunoSEQ multiplex PCR; in TCRdb, only in-frame clones are kept and a portion is missing. Of some 47,000 clones listed, more than 80% were seen once; the top ten hold about 51%. The sequences come from peripheral blood, collected on day 0 of AZD1222 vaccination. The receptor source for this set is an adult in good health.

This clone was seen a single time. The genes are TRBV5-5 and TRBJ2-5, with 9 bases aligning to TRBD2. The CDR3 has 15 residues. Germline loops: CDR1 SGHKS, CDR2 YYEKEE (reference sequence). V shed 1 base and J 4 bases; nucleotides not matched to a gene: 5. The CDR3 is CASSLSGGQGETQYF. The CDR3 DNA sequence: TGTGCCAGCAGCTTGAGCGGGGGGCAGGGAGAGACCCAGTACTTC.

V gene TRBV14 combines with J gene TRBJ1-4; perhaps TRBD1 as D (5 bases). Trimming stripped 2 bases from V and 7 bases from J, with 11 bases between. The CDR3 runs to 14 residues. The germline V gene has CDR1 SGHDN and CDR2 FVKESK. In nucleotides, the CDR3 is TGTGCCAGCAGCCAATCCGCAGGGACTGAAAAACTGTTTTTT. Translating it yields CASSQSAGTEKLFF.

The chain links TRBV27 to TRBJ2-7, with 10 bases identical to TRBD2. The length of the CDR3 is 14 residues. Germline V CDR1 and CDR2: MNHEY, SMNVEV (reference sequence). Losses at the gene ends were 4 bases for V and 3 bases for J; bases not matched to a gene: 3. The CDR3 spells CASSSRTSGYEQYF. For the CDR3, the DNA is TGTGCCAGCAGTTCAAGGACTAGCGGCTACGAGCAGTACTTC.

The V call is TRBV11-3, the J call TRBJ2-5; D might be TRBD1 (6 bases). The CDR3 runs to 15 residues. The V gene's germline CDR1 is SGHNT and CDR2 YENEEA. V was cut by 5 bases and J by 1 base, with 14 bases left in between. The CDR3 region is CASSPTTDSQETQYF. In DNA form, the CDR3 reads TGTGCCAGCAGCCCCACAACGGACAGCCAAGAGACCCAGTACTTC.

The V gene is TRBV12-3 or TRBV12-4, the J gene TRBJ1-5; no clear D. V was shortened by 6 bases and J by 2 bases, with 8 bases between the two germline ends. This CDR3 region has 13 residues. The CDR3 here is CASREGGNQPQHF. The CDR3 nucleotides are TGTGCCAGCAGGGAGGGAGGCAATCAGCCCCAGCATTTT.

V gene TRBV11-2 combines with J gene TRBJ1-1, with D perhaps matching TRBD1 (5 bases). Trimming left V 4 bases short and J 4 bases short, with 13 bases between. The CDR3 runs to 14 residues. Germline CDR1 is SGHAT and CDR2 is FQNNGV. This chain's CDR3 is CASSSSRVRTEAFF. In DNA form, the CDR3 reads TGTGCCAGCAGCTCGAGCAGGGTTCGCACTGAAGCTTTCTTT.